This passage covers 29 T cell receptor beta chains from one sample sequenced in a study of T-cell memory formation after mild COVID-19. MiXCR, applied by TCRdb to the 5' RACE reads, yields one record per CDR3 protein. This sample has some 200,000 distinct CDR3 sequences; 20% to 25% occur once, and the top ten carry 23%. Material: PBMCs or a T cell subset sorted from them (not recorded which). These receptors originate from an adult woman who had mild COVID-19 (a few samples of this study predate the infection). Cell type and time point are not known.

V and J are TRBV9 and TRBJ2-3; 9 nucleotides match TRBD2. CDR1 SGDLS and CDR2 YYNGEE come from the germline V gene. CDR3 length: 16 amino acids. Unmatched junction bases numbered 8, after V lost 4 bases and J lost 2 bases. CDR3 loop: CASSLPTSGDTDTQYF. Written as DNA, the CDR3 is TGTGCCAGCAGCCTCCCGACTAGCGGAGACACAGATACGCAGTATTTT.

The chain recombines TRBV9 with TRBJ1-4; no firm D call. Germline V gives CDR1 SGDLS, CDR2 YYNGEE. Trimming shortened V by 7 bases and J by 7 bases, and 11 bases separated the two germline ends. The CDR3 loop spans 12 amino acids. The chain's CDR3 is CASSSQAEKLFF. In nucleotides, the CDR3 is TGTGCCAGCTCCTCCCAGGCTGAAAAACTGTTTTTT.

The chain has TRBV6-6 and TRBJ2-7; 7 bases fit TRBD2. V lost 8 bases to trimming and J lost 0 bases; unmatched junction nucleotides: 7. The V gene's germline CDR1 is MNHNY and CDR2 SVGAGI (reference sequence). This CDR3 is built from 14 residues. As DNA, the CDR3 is TGTGCCAGCCGCCACGGGGGGACCTCCTACGAGCAGTACTTC. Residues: CASRHGGTSYEQYF.

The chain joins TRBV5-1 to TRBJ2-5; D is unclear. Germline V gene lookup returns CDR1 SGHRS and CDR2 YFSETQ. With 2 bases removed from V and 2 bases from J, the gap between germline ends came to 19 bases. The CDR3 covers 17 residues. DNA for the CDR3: TGCGCCAGCAGCTTAATACCTGGGCGATCCCCTCAAGAGACCCAGTACTTC. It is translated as CASSLIPGRSPQETQYF.

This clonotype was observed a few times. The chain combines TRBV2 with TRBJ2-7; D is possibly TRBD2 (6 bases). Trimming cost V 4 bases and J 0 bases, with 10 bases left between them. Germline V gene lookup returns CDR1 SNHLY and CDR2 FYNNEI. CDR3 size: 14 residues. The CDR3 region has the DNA TGTGCCAGCAGTGCTAGCGCGAGCTCCTACGAGCAGTACTTC. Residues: CASSASASSYEQYF.

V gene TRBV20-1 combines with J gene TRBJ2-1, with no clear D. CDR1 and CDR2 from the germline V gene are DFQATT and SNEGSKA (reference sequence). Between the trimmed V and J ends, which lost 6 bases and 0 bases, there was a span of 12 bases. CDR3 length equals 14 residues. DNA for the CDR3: TGCAGTGCCAGGACCTTCGACTCCTACAATGAGCAGTTCTTC. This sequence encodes CSARTFDSYNEQFF.

As DNA, the CDR3 is TGTGCCAGCAGCCAAGTGGCAGGAGCCACCGGGGAGCTGTTTTTT. Its translation is CASSQVAGATGELFF. The genes are TRBV3-1 and TRBJ2-2, with no clear D. Germline V gene data show CDR1 as LGHDT and CDR2 as YNNKEL (reference sequence). The V gene lost 1 base and the J gene lost 4 bases, with 10 bases spanning the gap. This CDR3 has 15 amino acids.

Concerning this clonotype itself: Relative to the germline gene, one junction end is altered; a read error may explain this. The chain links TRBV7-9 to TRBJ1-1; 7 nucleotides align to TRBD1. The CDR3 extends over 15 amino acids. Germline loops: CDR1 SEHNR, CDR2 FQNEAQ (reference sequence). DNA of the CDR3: TGTGCCAGCAGCTTAGGTGGCAGGGGGGACGGTGAAGTTTTCTTT. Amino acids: CASSLGGRGDGEVFF.

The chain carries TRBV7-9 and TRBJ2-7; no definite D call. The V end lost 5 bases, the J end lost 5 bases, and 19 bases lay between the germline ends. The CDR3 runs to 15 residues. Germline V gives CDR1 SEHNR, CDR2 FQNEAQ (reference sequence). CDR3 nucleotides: TGTGCCAGCAGCGGATGGGGTACCAGTCTACACGAGCAGTACTTC. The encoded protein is CASSGWGTSLHEQYF.

For the CDR3, the DNA is TGTGCCAGCAGTCGAAGTTTCATCTTTCAGATACAGCCCCAGCATTTT. Amino acids: CASSRSFIFQIQPQHF. This rearrangement joins TRBV6-2 or TRBV6-3 to TRBJ1-5; D uncertain. The CDR3 is made up of 16 amino acids. The germline V and J ends were trimmed by 5 bases and 7 bases, with 21 bases remaining between them. Per the germline V gene, CDR1 is MNHEY and CDR2 is SVGEGT.

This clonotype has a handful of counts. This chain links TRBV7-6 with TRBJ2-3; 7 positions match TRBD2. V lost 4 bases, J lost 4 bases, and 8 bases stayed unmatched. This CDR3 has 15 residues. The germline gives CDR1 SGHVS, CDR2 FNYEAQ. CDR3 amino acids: CASSSPAGSADTQYF. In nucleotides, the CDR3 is TGTGCCAGCAGCTCGCCAGCGGGAAGCGCAGATACGCAGTATTTT.

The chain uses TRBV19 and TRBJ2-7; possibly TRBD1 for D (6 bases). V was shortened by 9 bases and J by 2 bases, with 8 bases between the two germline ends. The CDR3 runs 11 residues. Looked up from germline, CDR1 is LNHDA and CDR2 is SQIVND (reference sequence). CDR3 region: CASGQPYEQYF. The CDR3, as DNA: TGTGCCAGCGGACAGCCCTACGAGCAGTACTTC. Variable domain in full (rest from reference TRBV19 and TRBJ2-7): DGGITQSPKYLFRKEGQNVTLSCEQNLNHDAMYWYRQDPGQGLRLIYYSQIVNDFQKGDIAEGYSVSREKKESFPLTVTSAQKNPTAFYLCASGQPYEQYFGPGTRLTVT.

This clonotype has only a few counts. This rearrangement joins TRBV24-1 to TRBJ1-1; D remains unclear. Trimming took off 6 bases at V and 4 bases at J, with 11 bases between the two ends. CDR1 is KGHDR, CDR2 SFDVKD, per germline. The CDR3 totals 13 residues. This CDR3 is CATSSTASTEAFF. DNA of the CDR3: TGTGCCACCAGTTCCACAGCCAGCACTGAAGCTTTCTTT.

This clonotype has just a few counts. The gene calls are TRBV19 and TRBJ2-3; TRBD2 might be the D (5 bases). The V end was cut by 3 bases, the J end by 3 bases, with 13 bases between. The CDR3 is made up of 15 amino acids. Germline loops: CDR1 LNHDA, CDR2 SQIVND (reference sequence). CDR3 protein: CASSIRERWTDTQYF. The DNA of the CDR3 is TGTGCCAGTAGTATCCGGGAAAGGTGGACAGATACGCAGTATTTT.

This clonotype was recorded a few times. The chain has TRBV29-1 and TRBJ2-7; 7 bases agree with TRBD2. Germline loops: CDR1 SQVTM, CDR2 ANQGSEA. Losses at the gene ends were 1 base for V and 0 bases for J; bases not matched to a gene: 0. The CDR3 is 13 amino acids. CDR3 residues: CSVEGDYSYEQYF. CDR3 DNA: TGCAGCGTTGAAGGGGACTACTCCTACGAGCAGTACTTC.

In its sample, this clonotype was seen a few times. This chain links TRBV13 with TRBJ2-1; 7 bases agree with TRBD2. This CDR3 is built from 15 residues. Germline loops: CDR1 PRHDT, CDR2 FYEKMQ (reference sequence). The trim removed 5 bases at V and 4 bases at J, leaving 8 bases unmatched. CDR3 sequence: CASSPRRGGYNEQFF. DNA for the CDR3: TGTGCCAGCAGCCCACGTCGCGGGGGTTACAATGAGCAGTTCTTC.

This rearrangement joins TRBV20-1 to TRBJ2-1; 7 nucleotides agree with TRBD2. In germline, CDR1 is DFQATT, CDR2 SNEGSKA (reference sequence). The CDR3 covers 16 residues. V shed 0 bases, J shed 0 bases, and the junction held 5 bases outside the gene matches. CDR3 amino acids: CSARDPWGGSYNEQFF. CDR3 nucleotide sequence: TGCAGTGCTAGAGATCCTTGGGGGGGCTCCTACAATGAGCAGTTCTTC.

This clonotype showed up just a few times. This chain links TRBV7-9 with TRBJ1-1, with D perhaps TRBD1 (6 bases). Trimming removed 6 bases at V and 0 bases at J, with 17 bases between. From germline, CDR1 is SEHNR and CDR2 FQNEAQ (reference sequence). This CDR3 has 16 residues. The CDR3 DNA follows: TGTGCCAGCAGAACGCAGGCGACAGGAGTGAACACTGAAGCTTTCTTT. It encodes CASRTQATGVNTEAFF.

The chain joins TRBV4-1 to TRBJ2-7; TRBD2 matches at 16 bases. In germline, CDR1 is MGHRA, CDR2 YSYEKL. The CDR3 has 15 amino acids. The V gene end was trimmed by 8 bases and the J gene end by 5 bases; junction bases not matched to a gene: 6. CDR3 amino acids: CASSRGLAGGDEQYF. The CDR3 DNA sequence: TGCGCCAGCTCCCGGGGACTAGCGGGAGGGGACGAGCAGTACTTC.

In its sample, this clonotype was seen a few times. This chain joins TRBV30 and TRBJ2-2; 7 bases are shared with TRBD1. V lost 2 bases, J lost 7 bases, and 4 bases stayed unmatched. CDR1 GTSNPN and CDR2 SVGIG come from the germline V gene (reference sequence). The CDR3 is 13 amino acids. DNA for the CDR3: TGTGCCTGGAGTAGGGGGCGGAACGGGGAGCTGTTTTTT. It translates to CAWSRGRNGELFF.

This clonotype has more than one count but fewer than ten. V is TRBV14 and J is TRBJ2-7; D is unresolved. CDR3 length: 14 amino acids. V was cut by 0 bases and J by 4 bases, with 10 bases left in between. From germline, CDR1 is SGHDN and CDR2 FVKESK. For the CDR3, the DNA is TGTGCCAGCAGCCAAGAGGGCAACGGATACGAGCAGTACTTC. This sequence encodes CASSQEGNGYEQYF.

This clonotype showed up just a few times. CDR3 DNA: TGCGCCAGCAGCTCACAGGGAGTCACTGAAGCTTTCTTT. Residues: CASSSQGVTEAFF. The chain joins TRBV4-1 to TRBJ1-1, with a possible D match to TRBD1 (6 bases). V shed 5 bases and J shed 4 bases, with 11 bases lying between them. This CDR3 comprises 13 residues. The germline V gene encodes CDR1 MGHRA and CDR2 YSYEKL.

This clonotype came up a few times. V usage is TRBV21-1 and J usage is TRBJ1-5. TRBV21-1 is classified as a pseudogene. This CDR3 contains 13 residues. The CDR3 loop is CASSKGSHQPQHF. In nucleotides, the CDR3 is TGTGCCAGCAGCAAAGGAAGCCATCAGCCCCAGCATTTT.

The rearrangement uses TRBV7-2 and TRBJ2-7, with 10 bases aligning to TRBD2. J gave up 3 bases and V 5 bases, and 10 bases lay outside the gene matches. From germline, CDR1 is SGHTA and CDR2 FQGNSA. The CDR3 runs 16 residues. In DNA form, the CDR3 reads TGTGCCAGCAGCATTTCGGAGGGACTAGCGATCTACGAGCAGTACTTC. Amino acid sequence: CASSISEGLAIYEQYF.

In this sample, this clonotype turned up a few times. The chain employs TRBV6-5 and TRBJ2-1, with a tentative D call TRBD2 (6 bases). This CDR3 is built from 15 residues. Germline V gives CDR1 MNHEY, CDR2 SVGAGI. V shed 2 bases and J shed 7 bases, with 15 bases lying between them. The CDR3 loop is CASSYEGGAGNEQFF. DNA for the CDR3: TGTGCCAGCAGTTACGAGGGCGGGGCGGGGAATGAGCAGTTCTTC.

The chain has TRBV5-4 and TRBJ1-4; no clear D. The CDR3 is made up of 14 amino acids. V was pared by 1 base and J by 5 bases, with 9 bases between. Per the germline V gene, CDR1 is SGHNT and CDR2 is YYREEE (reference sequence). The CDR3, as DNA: TGTGCCAGCAGCTTGAAGACGGAGAATGAAAAACTGTTTTTT. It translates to CASSLKTENEKLFF.

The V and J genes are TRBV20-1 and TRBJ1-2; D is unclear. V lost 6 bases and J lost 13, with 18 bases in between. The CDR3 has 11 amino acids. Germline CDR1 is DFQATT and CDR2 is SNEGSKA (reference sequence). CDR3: CSAKALKFLTF. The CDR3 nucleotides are TGCAGTGCCAAGGCGCTTAAATTCCTCACCTTC.

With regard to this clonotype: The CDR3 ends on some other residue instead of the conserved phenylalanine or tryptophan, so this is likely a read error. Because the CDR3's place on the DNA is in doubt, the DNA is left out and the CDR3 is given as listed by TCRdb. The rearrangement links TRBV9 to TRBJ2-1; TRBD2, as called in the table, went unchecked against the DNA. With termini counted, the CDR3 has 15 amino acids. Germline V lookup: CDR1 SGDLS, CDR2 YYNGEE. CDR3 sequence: CASSVGPSSGRLVRV.

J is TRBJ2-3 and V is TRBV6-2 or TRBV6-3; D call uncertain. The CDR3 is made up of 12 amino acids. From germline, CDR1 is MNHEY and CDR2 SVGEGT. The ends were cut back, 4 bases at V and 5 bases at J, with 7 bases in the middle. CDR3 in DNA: TGTGCCAGCAGTTCCCTCATAGATACGCAGTATTTT. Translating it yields CASSSLIDTQYF.